This entry lists 31 T cell receptor beta chains sequenced from one sample in a study of somatic mutations in cytotoxic T cells in rheumatoid arthritis (dated by TCRdb to about 2017). Library creation used the immunoSEQ multiplex PCR assay. TCRdb obtained this table from immuneACCESS and retained in-frame rearrangements with V and J assigned. These tables miss some clones; where compared with another copy, unresolved V genes account for less than half of the shortfall, and the remainder is unexplained. In this sample the table shows some 19,000 clones, around four fifths of which occur a single time. The ten largest clones represent approximately 9.9% of the sample. The specimen was CD8+ T cells sorted from blood. These TCRs come from a man younger than 35 with rheumatoid arthritis.

This chain's CDR3 is CSVEGGDRVTDTQYF. In DNA, the CDR3 is TGCAGCGTTGAGGGGGGGGACAGGGTCACAGATACGCAGTATTTT. The chain has TRBV29-1 and TRBJ2-3, with 9 bases identical to TRBD1. Trimming took 3 bases from V and 2 from J; bases not matched to a gene: 6. The CDR3 spans 15 residues. In germline, CDR1 is SQVTM, CDR2 ANQGSEA.

The chain is built from TRBV4-1 and TRBJ2-1, with 7 bases lining up with TRBD2. Germline V gene lookup returns CDR1 MGHRA and CDR2 YSYEKL. This CDR3 has 16 amino acids. The trim removed 4 bases at V and 5 bases at J, leaving 11 bases unmatched. In DNA form, the CDR3 reads TGCGCCAGCAGCCCCCCTACGGGGGGAGTAAACAATGAGCAGTTCTTC. This encodes CASSPPTGGVNNEQFF.

The V gene is TRBV18, the J gene TRBJ2-2, with TRBD2 identical over 8 bases. This CDR3 contains 16 residues. The V and J ends lost 3 bases and 6 bases, in that order; junction bases with no gene match: 9. Germline CDR1 KGHSH, CDR2 LQKENI. The DNA of the CDR3 is TGTGCCAGCTCACCTACCGGGACTAGATCCGCCGGGGAGCTGTTTTTT. Its protein product is CASSPTGTRSAGELFF. The full variable domain, with the rest looked up from reference TRBV18 and TRBJ2-2, is NAGVMQNPRHLVRRRGQEARLRCSPMKGHSHVYWYRQLPEEGLKFMVYLQKENIIDESGMPKERFSAEFPKEGPSILRIQQVVRGDSAAYFCASSPTGTRSAGELFFGEGSRLTVL.

This chain connects TRBV11-2 to TRBJ2-1, with 8 positions matching TRBD1. CDR3 length: 15 amino acids. The germline V gene encodes CDR1 SGHAT and CDR2 FQNNGV. The trim removed 4 bases at V and 0 bases at J, leaving 2 bases unmatched. The CDR3 is CASSWTGSSYNEQFF. Here the CDR3 DNA reads TGTGCCAGCAGCTGGACAGGGAGCTCCTACAATGAGCAGTTCTTC.

This chain links TRBV7-2 with TRBJ1-3; TRBD1 matches at 9 bases. Germline lookup yields CDR1 SGHTA and CDR2 FQGNSA. The J segment lost 4 bases and the V segment lost 4 bases, leaving 8 bases of the junction unmatched. CDR3 size: 16 residues. The CDR3 loop reads CASSSPGQGYGNTIYF. CDR3 nucleotide sequence: TGTGCCAGCAGCTCACCGGGACAGGGTTACGGAAACACCATATATTTT.

The chain couples TRBV7-9 to TRBJ2-7; D remains unclear. V lost 1 base, J lost 5 bases, and 15 bases lay in between. The CDR3 is made up of 15 amino acids. Germline V gene sequence: CDR1 SEHNR, CDR2 FQNEAQ (reference sequence). In DNA, the CDR3 is TGTGCCAGCAGCTTAGTCACGACAAATCGGGACGAGCAGTACTTC. Protein sequence: CASSLVTTNRDEQYF. Together with reference TRBV7-9 and TRBJ2-7, the CDR3 gives the full variable domain: DTGVSQNPRHKITKRGQNVTFRCDPISEHNRLYWYRQTLGQGPEFLTYFQNEAQLEKSRLLSDRFSAERPKGSFSTLEIQRTEQGDSAMYLCASSLVTTNRDEQYFGPGTRLTVT.

This chain joins TRBV10-3 and TRBJ2-7; no definite D call. The CDR3 sequence is 15 residues long. CDR1 and CDR2 from the germline V gene are ENHRY and SYGVKD. Trimming stripped 8 bases from V and 1 base from J, with 18 bases between. CDR3 in amino acids: CAIGPPDLRSYEQYF. The CDR3 DNA sequence: TGTGCCATCGGCCCCCCGGACCTGCGATCCTACGAGCAGTACTTC.

V is TRBV4-1 and J is TRBJ1-3, with D unresolved. Germline-derived CDR1 and CDR2 are MGHRA and YSYEKL. The CDR3 is 15 residues long. V was shortened by 2 bases and J by 2 bases, with 10 bases between the two germline ends. CDR3 in DNA: TGCGCCAGCAGCCAACAGGAGGTCGCTGGAAACACCATATATTTT. Amino acids: CASSQQEVAGNTIYF.

The genes are TRBV7-6 and TRBJ1-3; D perhaps matches TRBD1 (5 bases). Between the trimmed V and J ends, which lost 1 base and 3 bases, there was a span of 13 bases. Looked up from germline, CDR1 is SGHVS and CDR2 is FNYEAQ. The CDR3 length is 16 residues. CDR3 in DNA: TGTGCCAGCAGCTTAGTCGGCAGGGAAAATGGAAACACCATATATTTT. The encoded protein is CASSLVGRENGNTIYF.

This clone appeared once. The chain carries TRBV14 and TRBJ2-7; D unresolved. Trimming cost V 4 bases and J 0 bases, with 13 bases left between them. CDR3 length: 15 residues. Germline CDR1 SGHDN, CDR2 FVKESK. CDR3 DNA sequence: TGTGCCAGCAGCCTCGTGGACGGGTTCTCCTACGAGCAGTACTTC. Residues: CASSLVDGFSYEQYF.

The table lists this clone with a few counts. The rearrangement uses TRBV30 and TRBJ1-1; no firm D call. Deletions cut 2 bases from V and 0 bases from J, with 7 bases between. The CDR3 length is 13 residues. Germline CDR1 GTSNPN, CDR2 SVGIG (reference sequence). The CDR3 DNA reads TGTGCCTGGAGTTTAACAGTGAACACTGAAGCTTTCTTT. Its protein product is CAWSLTVNTEAFF.

V is TRBV10-2 and J is TRBJ2-5, with a weak D call TRBD2 (5 bases). The CDR3 extends over 15 amino acids. V lost 0 bases to trimming and J lost 5 bases, with 13 bases between them. From germline, CDR1 is WSHSY and CDR2 SAAADI. The CDR3 DNA follows: TGCGCCAGCAGTGAGTCCTTCACGGGCGGGGAGACCCAGTACTTC. Residues: CASSESFTGGETQYF.

The gene calls are TRBV11-2 and TRBJ2-1; a weak D match, TRBD1 (6 bases). The CDR3 is made up of 15 amino acids. Trimming removed 5 bases from V and 3 bases from J, with 14 bases in between. CDR1 is SGHAT and CDR2 is FQNNGV in the germline V gene. The CDR3 sequence is CASSPRQDSYNEQFF. CDR3 coding DNA: TGTGCCAGCAGCCCAAGACAGGACAGCTACAATGAGCAGTTCTTC.

The chain employs TRBV27 and TRBJ1-4; no reliable D call. Germline lookup yields CDR1 MNHEY and CDR2 SMNVEV (reference sequence). This CDR3 has 16 residues. V dropped 6 bases and J dropped 0 bases, with 14 bases sitting between them. CDR3 coding DNA: TGTGCCAGCAGGGTCCACAGCAGTGCAACTAATGAAAAACTGTTTTTT. Translating gives CASRVHSSATNEKLFF.

The chain uses TRBV6-5 and TRBJ1-2, with 7 bases matching TRBD1. CDR3 length: 14 amino acids. Unmatched junction bases numbered 11, after V lost 5 bases and J lost 8 bases. Germline V gene lookup returns CDR1 MNHEY and CDR2 SVGAGI. The CDR3 here is CASSLELTGNGYTF. The CDR3 coding sequence is TGTGCCAGCAGTCTCGAATTGACAGGGAACGGCTACACCTTC.

The rearrangement uses TRBV28 and TRBJ1-5; tentatively, D is TRBD1 (5 bases). With 7 bases removed from V and 1 base from J, the gap between germline ends came to 14 bases. The CDR3 runs to 15 residues. Germline V CDR1 and CDR2: MDHEN, SYDVKM. The CDR3 spells CASTKFRDSNQPQHF. CDR3 DNA: TGTGCCAGCACTAAATTCCGGGACAGCAATCAGCCCCAGCATTTT.

The CDR3 nucleotides are TGTGCCAGCACCAAAGCGGGTCTTAACACCGGGGAGCTGTTTTTT. It specifies CASTKAGLNTGELFF. The V and J genes are TRBV7-9 and TRBJ2-2; D possibly corresponds to TRBD2 (6 bases). The germline V gene has CDR1 SEHNR and CDR2 FQNEAQ (reference sequence). The CDR3 runs to 15 residues. Trimming stripped 7 bases from V and 2 bases from J, with 14 bases between.

The gene calls are TRBV7-6 and TRBJ1-2; D is unresolved. The CDR3 runs 13 residues. V was clipped by 3 bases and J by 8 bases, with 13 bases between them. Germline CDR1 reads SGHVS; CDR2 reads FNYEAQ. In nucleotides, the CDR3 is TGTGCCAGCAGCTTGGCCCGAACTGGGGGCTACACCTTC. Translation gives CASSLARTGGYTF.

This clone was counted once. The J gene is TRBJ2-1, the V gene TRBV7-3; 12 nucleotides align to TRBD2. The CDR3 runs 19 residues. Per germline, CDR1 SGHTA and CDR2 FQGTGA. Losses at the gene ends were 0 bases for V and 0 bases for J; bases not matched to a gene: 6. For the CDR3, the DNA is TGTGCCAGCAGCTTAACGGGCGGACTAGCGGGGAGCTCCTACAATGAGCAGTTCTTC. It yields the protein CASSLTGGLAGSSYNEQFF.

This chain links TRBV13 with TRBJ1-2; D is undetermined. V was pared by 1 base and J by 6 bases, with 15 bases between. The length of the CDR3 is 15 residues. Per germline, CDR1 PRHDT and CDR2 FYEKMQ (reference sequence). Here the CDR3 reads CASSLVSTEVNGYTF. CDR3 sequence (DNA): TGTGCCAGCAGCTTAGTTTCCACGGAAGTGAATGGCTACACCTTC.

This clone came up a few times. The genes are TRBV4-1 and TRBJ1-2, with 8 positions matching TRBD1. CDR1 is MGHRA and CDR2 is YSYEKL in the germline V gene. This CDR3 is built from 15 residues. V dropped 4 bases and J dropped 3; count of bases not matched to a gene: 7. The CDR3 spells CASSPNDRGYYGYTF. CDR3 DNA: TGCGCCAGCAGCCCGAACGACAGGGGATACTATGGCTACACCTTC.

This clone was counted between two and nine times. CDR3 sequence: CASSYSGTGVNTEAFF. The CDR3 bases are TGTGCCAGCAGTTACTCGGGGACAGGAGTAAACACTGAAGCTTTCTTT. The V gene is TRBV6-5, the J gene TRBJ1-1; 8 positions agree with TRBD1. Trimming cost V 0 bases and J 2 bases; bases outside gene matches: 5. CDR3 size: 16 residues. Germline V lookup: CDR1 MNHEY, CDR2 SVGAGI.

The rearrangement joins TRBV5-4 to TRBJ2-7, with 9 bases that match TRBD1. CDR1 and CDR2 (germline): SGHNT, YYREEE (reference sequence). The CDR3 loop spans 15 amino acids. V gave up 3 bases and J gave up 0 bases; unmatched junction bases: 4. The CDR3 bases are TGTGCCAGCAGCTGGGGACAGGGAACCTCCTACGAGCAGTACTTC. Its translation: CASSWGQGTSYEQYF. Based on the CDR3 plus reference TRBV5-4 and TRBJ2-7, the full variable domain is ETGVTQSPTHLIKTRGQQVTLRCSSQSGHNTVSWYQQALGQGPQFIFQYYREEENGRGNFPPRFSGLQFPNYSSELNVNALELDDSALYLCASSWGQGTSYEQYFGPGTRLTVT.

This clone was seen only a few times. This chain joins TRBV19 and TRBJ1-1, with 7 bases identical to TRBD1. Germline V CDR1 and CDR2: LNHDA, SQIVND (reference sequence). The CDR3 runs to 14 residues. V trimming: 2 bases; J trimming: 5 bases; junction bases outside the gene matches: 5. The CDR3 DNA is TGTGCCAGTAGTATACGACAGGGACGGACTGAAGCTTTCTTT. The encoded protein is CASSIRQGRTEAFF.

The rearrangement uses TRBV19 and TRBJ2-2; D gene ambiguous. The germline V gene has CDR1 LNHDA and CDR2 SQIVND (reference sequence). Deletions cut 9 bases from V and 3 bases from J, with 11 bases between. The CDR3 covers 13 residues. The CDR3 coding sequence is TGTGCCAGCCGGCGGATGGACACCGGGGAGCTGTTTTTT. This gives the protein CASRRMDTGELFF. Variable domain in full (rest from reference TRBV19 and TRBJ2-2): DGGITQSPKYLFRKEGQNVTLSCEQNLNHDAMYWYRQDPGQGLRLIYYSQIVNDFQKGDIAEGYSVSREKKESFPLTVTSAQKNPTAFYLCASRRMDTGELFFGEGSRLTVL.

This chain uses TRBV5-1 with TRBJ2-1; 8 nucleotides match TRBD1. This CDR3 comprises 15 residues. The germline V gene encodes CDR1 SGHRS and CDR2 YFSETQ. The ends lost 7 bases at V and 0 bases at J; junction bases unmatched: 6. CDR3 in DNA: TGCGCCAGCTTCCAAGGACAGGGCTCCTACAATGAGCAGTTCTTC. This sequence encodes CASFQGQGSYNEQFF.

The chain uses TRBV4-3 and TRBJ2-3; the D gene could be TRBD1 or TRBD2 (6 bases each). Germline lookup yields CDR1 LGHNA and CDR2 YSLEER. V was trimmed by 0 bases and J by 6 bases, leaving 16 bases between them. The CDR3 contains 16 residues. CDR3 DNA: TGCGCCAGCAGCCAAGAGGGGGCGCGGGGTGGTGATACGCAGTATTTT. Protein product: CASSQEGARGGDTQYF.

The chain has TRBV28 and TRBJ1-2; D call uncertain. V was pared by 7 bases and J by 2 bases, with 11 bases between. Germline loops: CDR1 MDHEN, CDR2 SYDVKM. CDR3 length: 13 amino acids. The CDR3 DNA sequence: TGTGCCAGCAAGAACCCCGGAAACTATGGCTACACCTTC. It translates to CASKNPGNYGYTF.

The chain employs TRBV6-1 and TRBJ1-4; TRBD1 matches at 7 bases. Trimming cost V 0 bases and J 0 bases; bases outside gene matches: 7. CDR1 MNHNS and CDR2 SASEGT come from the germline V gene. CDR3 length: 18 residues. The CDR3 loop reads CASSEAGQRDPTNEKLFF. In DNA, the CDR3 is TGTGCCAGCAGTGAAGCGGGACAGCGCGACCCAACTAATGAAAAACTGTTTTTT.

The chain couples TRBV5-6 to TRBJ2-7; no clear D. Germline-derived CDR1 and CDR2 are SGHDT and YYEEEE. This CDR3 has 11 amino acids. Trimming cost V 3 bases and J 5 bases, with 6 bases left between them. The CDR3 loop reads CASSWSHEQYF. The CDR3 DNA is TGTGCCAGCAGCTGGTCCCACGAGCAGTACTTC.

V gene TRBV7-6 combines with J gene TRBJ2-7; D may be TRBD2 (5 bases). The CDR3 has 13 amino acids. V was cut by 0 bases and J by 6 bases, with 9 bases left in between. Germline CDR1 and CDR2: SGHVS and FNYEAQ. The CDR3 DNA sequence: TGTGCCAGCAGCTTAGCGTTCGGGATCGAGCAGTACTTC. Protein sequence: CASSLAFGIEQYF.